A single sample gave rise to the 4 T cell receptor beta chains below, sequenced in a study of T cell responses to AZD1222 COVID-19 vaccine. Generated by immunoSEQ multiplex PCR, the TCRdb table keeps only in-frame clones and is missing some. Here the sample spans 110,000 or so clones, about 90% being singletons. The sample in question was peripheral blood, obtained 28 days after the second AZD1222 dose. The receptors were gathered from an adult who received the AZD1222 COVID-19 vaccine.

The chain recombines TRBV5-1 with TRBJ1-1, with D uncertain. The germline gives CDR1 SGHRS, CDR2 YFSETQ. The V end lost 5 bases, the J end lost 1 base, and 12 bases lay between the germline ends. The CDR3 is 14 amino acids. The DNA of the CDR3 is TGCGCCAGCAGGCAGTCTCAGGAGAACACTGAAGCTTTCTTT. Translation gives CASRQSQENTEAFF.

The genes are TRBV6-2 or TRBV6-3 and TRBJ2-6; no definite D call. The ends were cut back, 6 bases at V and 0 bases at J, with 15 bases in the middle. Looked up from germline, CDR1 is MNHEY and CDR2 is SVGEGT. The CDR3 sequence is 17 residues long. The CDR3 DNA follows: TGTGCCAGCAGCCAGACCCGAATCAGCTCTGGGGCCAACGTCCTGACTTTC. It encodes CASSQTRISSGANVLTF.

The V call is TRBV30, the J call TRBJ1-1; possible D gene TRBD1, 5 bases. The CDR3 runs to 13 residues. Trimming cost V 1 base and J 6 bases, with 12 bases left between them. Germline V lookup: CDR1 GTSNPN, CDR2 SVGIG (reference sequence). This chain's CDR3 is CAWSEGEGAEAFF. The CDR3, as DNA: TGTGCCTGGAGTGAAGGGGAAGGCGCTGAAGCTTTCTTT. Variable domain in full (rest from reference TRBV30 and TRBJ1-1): SQTIHQWPATLVQPVGSPLSLECTVEGTSNPNLYWYRQAAGRGLQLLFYSVGIGQISSEVPQNLSASRPQDRQFILSSKKLLLSDSGFYLCAWSEGEGAEAFFGQGTRLTVV.

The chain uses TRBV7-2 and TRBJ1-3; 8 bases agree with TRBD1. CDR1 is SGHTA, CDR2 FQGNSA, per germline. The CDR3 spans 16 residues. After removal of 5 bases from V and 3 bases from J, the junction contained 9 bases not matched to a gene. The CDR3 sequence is CASSQNQGAFGNTIYF. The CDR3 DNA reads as TGTGCCAGCAGCCAAAATCAGGGGGCATTTGGAAACACCATATATTTT.